Following are 17 T cell receptor beta chains from one sample sequenced in a study of spatial heterogeneity in lung cancer. Time point indicated: sample taken at primary tumor resection. TCRdb passed the 5' RACE reads through MiXCR, listing each CDR3 protein once. Of about 45,000 distinct CDR3 sequences in the sample, roughly 13% were seen once. The starting material was PBMCs, obtained at surgery. These receptor sequences come from a male donor with early-stage non-small cell lung cancer.

This clonotype was detected many times. V is TRBV7-3 and J is TRBJ2-1; TRBD2 matches at 14 bases. This CDR3 spans 13 amino acids. Germline CDR1 reads SGHTA; CDR2 reads FQGTGA. V trimming: 9 bases; J trimming: 7 bases; junction bases outside the gene matches: 2. CDR3 loop: CASGLAGGNEQFF. DNA for the CDR3: TGTGCCAGTGGACTAGCGGGAGGTAATGAGCAGTTCTTC.

The chain is built from TRBV7-3 and TRBJ1-1; the D is unclear. The CDR3 length is 14 residues. Germline values: CDR1 SGHTA, CDR2 FQGTGA. With 5 bases removed from V and 1 base from J, the gap between germline ends came to 11 bases. The CDR3 DNA sequence: TGTGCCAGCAGCCCCGGGCGGGAGAACACTGAAGCTTTCTTT. Amino acid sequence: CASSPGRENTEAFF.

This clonotype was seen ten or more times. This chain links TRBV28 with TRBJ1-1, with D uncertain. Trimming pared 10 bases from V and 7 bases from J, leaving 10 bases between. CDR1 and CDR2 from the germline V gene are MDHEN and SYDVKM. The CDR3 is made up of 10 amino acids. CDR3 sequence (DNA): TGTGCCACGACGGCCTTTGAAGCTTTCTTT. Its protein product is CATTAFEAFF.

This clonotype was counted between two and nine times. Germline is not matched at one junction end, which may reflect a read error. The chain is built from TRBV7-3 and TRBJ2-2, with 7 bases identical to TRBD2. The CDR3 is made up of 16 amino acids. Looked up from germline, CDR1 is SGHTA and CDR2 is FQGTGA. The CDR3 loop is CASSLTPAGAVGQLFF. CDR3 DNA sequence: TGTGCCAGCAGCTTAACTCCCGCGGGAGCGGTCGGGCAGCTGTTTTTT.

The rearrangement joins TRBV19 to TRBJ2-3; 9 bases are shared with TRBD2. CDR1 and CDR2 (germline): LNHDA, SQIVND (reference sequence). The CDR3 has 15 amino acids. The ends lost 5 bases at V and 0 bases at J; junction bases unmatched: 3. CDR3 residues: CASSLAGRSTDTQYF. CDR3 sequence (DNA): TGTGCCAGTAGTCTAGCGGGGAGAAGCACAGATACGCAGTATTTT.

In the case of this clonotype: A much larger clone differs from this one at a single base, so this may be a read error. Given the absence of the conserved phenylalanine or tryptophan at the CDR3 end, a read error is likely. This rearrangement joins TRBV27 to TRBJ1-6; 8 bases are a match to TRBD1. Trimming removed 0 bases from V and 9 bases from J; junction bases left unmatched: 1. Germline CDR1 and CDR2: MNHEY and SMNVEV (reference sequence). The CDR3 has 14 amino acids. In DNA, the CDR3 is TGTGCCAGCAGTTTATCCGGACAGGGTTCACCCCTCCACATT. This encodes CASSLSGQGSPLHI.

The J gene is TRBJ2-7, the V gene TRBV4-2; either TRBD1 or TRBD2 may supply D (6 bases each). Germline V CDR1 and CDR2: LGHNA, YNFKEQ. V lost 0 bases and J lost 4, with 13 bases in between. The CDR3 has 15 residues. The CDR3 sequence: CASSQEEGGGYEQYF. The CDR3 bases are TGTGCCAGCAGCCAAGAAGAGGGGGGAGGTTACGAGCAGTACTTC.

This clonotype ranks as medium-sized. The chain carries TRBV9 and TRBJ2-3; weak D call: TRBD2 (6 bases). The germline V gene has CDR1 SGDLS and CDR2 YYNGEE. Trimming removed 0 bases from V and 0 bases from J, with 11 bases in between. The CDR3 is made up of 16 amino acids. The CDR3 spells CASSVAGRGSTDTQYF. In DNA form, the CDR3 reads TGTGCCAGCAGCGTAGCAGGGCGGGGCAGCACAGATACGCAGTATTTT.

The V call is TRBV5-4, the J call TRBJ2-1, with D unresolved. The CDR3 spans 14 residues. Germline loops: CDR1 SGHNT, CDR2 YYREEE (reference sequence). Trimming cost V 6 bases and J 6 bases, with 16 bases left between them. The CDR3 loop reads CASKEAERANEQFF. The DNA of the CDR3 is TGTGCCAGCAAAGAGGCGGAAAGGGCCAATGAGCAGTTCTTC.

This clonotype was detected ten times or more. The V gene is TRBV2, the J gene TRBJ2-1; the D is unclear. The CDR3 length is 11 residues. V lost 8 bases and J 9 bases, leaving 11 bases between the germline ends. The germline V gene has CDR1 SNHLY and CDR2 FYNNEI. As DNA, the CDR3 is TGTGCCAGCCTTGGGGTGGTTGAGCAGTTCTTC. It translates to CASLGVVEQFF.

The J gene is TRBJ2-2, the V gene TRBV20-1; no definite D call. In germline, CDR1 is DFQATT, CDR2 SNEGSKA (reference sequence). This CDR3 spans 14 amino acids. With 0 bases removed from V and 5 bases from J, the gap between germline ends came to 10 bases. CDR3 region: CSAREGPLTGELFF. Here the CDR3 DNA reads TGCAGTGCTAGAGAGGGTCCGTTGACCGGGGAGCTGTTTTTT.

This clonotype was seen many times. The chain has TRBV7-8 and TRBJ1-1, with D tentatively TRBD1 (6 bases). Germline CDR1 is SGHVS and CDR2 is FQNEAQ. The length of the CDR3 is 16 residues. The V gene lost 1 base and the J gene lost 0 bases, with 12 bases spanning the gap. CDR3 sequence reads: CASSLEDDRMNTEAFF. DNA for the CDR3: TGTGCCAGCAGCTTAGAGGATGACAGGATGAACACTGAAGCTTTCTTT.

The V gene is TRBV7-2, the J gene TRBJ2-3; TRBD2 matches 8 bases. Germline V gene lookup returns CDR1 SGHTA and CDR2 FQGNSA. CDR3 size: 16 residues. Trimming took 1 base from V and 0 from J; bases not matched to a gene: 3. The CDR3 DNA is TGTGCCAGCAGCTTAGTAGCGGGACCTAGCACAGATACGCAGTATTTT. As protein: CASSLVAGPSTDTQYF.

The V gene is TRBV5-1, the J gene TRBJ1-1, with 9 bases fitting TRBD1. Per germline, CDR1 SGHRS and CDR2 YFSETQ. The CDR3 spans 14 residues. J gave up 4 bases and V 4 bases, and 5 bases lay outside the gene matches. The CDR3 loop reads CASSRDRVGTEAFF. CDR3 in DNA: TGCGCCAGCAGCAGGGACAGGGTCGGCACTGAAGCTTTCTTT.

This clonotype was counted only a few times. This rearrangement joins TRBV7-9 to TRBJ1-4, with a weak D call TRBD1 (5 bases). V dropped 3 bases and J dropped 8 bases, with 16 bases sitting between them. CDR3 length: 15 residues. Germline lookup yields CDR1 SEHNR and CDR2 FQNEAQ (reference sequence). This CDR3 is CASSFIGRVGEKLFF. The CDR3 coding sequence is TGTGCCAGCAGCTTTATCGGCAGGGTAGGCGAAAAACTGTTTTTT.

This clonotype has at least ten counts. V is TRBV10-3 and J is TRBJ2-5; 11 bases map to TRBD2. Germline trimming cut 6 bases from V and 3 bases from J; bases unmatched to any gene: 12. The CDR3 has 17 amino acids. Germline lookup yields CDR1 ENHRY and CDR2 SYGVKD. CDR3 region: CAIRGGIAGGKEETQYF. As DNA, the CDR3 is TGTGCCATCAGAGGAGGGATAGCGGGAGGGAAAGAAGAGACCCAGTACTTC.

This clonotype has more than one count but fewer than ten. The gene calls are TRBV6-4 and TRBJ2-3; 8 nucleotides match TRBD2. J was trimmed by 4 bases and V by 0 bases; bases with no gene match: 6. This CDR3 has 16 residues. Germline assignment: CDR1 MRHNA and CDR2 SNTAGT. The CDR3 DNA is TGTGCCAGCAGTGACTCCCCCAGCGGGGGTGCAGATACGCAGTATTTT. Translation: CASSDSPSGGADTQYF.